The source of this T cell receptor beta chain is a study of cytomegalovirus exposure and HLA in healthy donors (dated 2017 in TCRdb). General notes on the study: According to an earlier analysis of 450 to 650 of the donors, about 179 million T cells yielded 117 million unique TCR beta sequences and approximately 280 Gb of sequence data. The study profiled the T cell repertoires of 500 to 800 subjects by immunosequencing and related them to cytomegalovirus serostatus. Rather than drawing on any new phenotypic data, the later analysis identified candidate immune exposures from TCR beta sequences and the way those sequences occurred across donors. Typing coverage differed by locus: A, B, C, DRB1 and DQB1 were typed in roughly 620-630 donors, DQA1 in 522, DPA1 in some 570, and DPB1 in 450 to 480. A few DR-DQ haplotypes were treated as single units for association and clustering because of strong linkage in the cohort. A later analysis re-analyzed previously published TCR beta repertoires from 500 to 700 donors and added high-resolution HLA genotyping to study TCR occurrence patterns. The genetic ancestry cluster associated with self-reported Caucasian donors included 70% to 85% of the 350 to 500 genotyped donors. An early release covering 550 to 650 HLA-typed donors comprised approximately 300 gigabases of sequencing data and around 85 million unique TCR sequences. All discovery cohort repertoires had been generated using a single sequencing platform. Donor age, sex, ethnicity and CMV serostatus were collected together with the repertoire data. Across some 400 genotyped donors of the cohort, an average of about 240,000 unique TCR beta nucleotide sequences per donor were sequenced, and roughly 18% of those sequences were non-productive. The study combined high-throughput TCR immunosequencing, statistical association of individual TCRs with disease status, and machine learning to predict cytomegalovirus infection status. An earlier analysis of roughly 580 of the donors used high-throughput TCR beta sequencing to judge whether each TCR beta V gene segment behaved as functional or pseudogenic. Both class I and class II loci were covered by HLA typing, at four-digit resolution. Besides the first cohort of roughly 700 subjects, a separate validation cohort made up of over 100 different subjects was used. The study aimed to test whether signatures of past pathogen exposure could be identified by cataloging public T cell receptors. In a later genetic analysis, genome-wide SNP genotypes for about 55% of the roughly 700 donors were used, and that subset was treated as a discovery cohort. Overall results and qualifications from the work: Linkage disequilibrium might explain the correlated functional status among segregating V segments, but an unknown experimental factor could not be ruled out. A later analysis found that most CMV-associated TCR beta chains appeared HLA-restricted, with HLA associations seemingly driven largely by CMV exposure. The classifier was reported to diagnose cytomegalovirus status with high specificity and sensitivity in both the original and validation cohorts. Because HLA typing was missing for some donors at each locus, association tests included only the typed subset. In a later genetic analysis, a missense DCLRE1C variant was associated with V-gene and J-gene trimming of TCR beta chains, and the association was replicated in an independent cohort. It was suggested by the authors that the approach could potentially be generalized to other disease states and immunological phenotypes. When HLA alleles, especially DR and DQ, strongly co-occurred, TCR associations were difficult to assign to individual alleles. The study listed approximately 160 TCR beta chains as associated with cytomegalovirus. Only TCR beta chains were sequenced in this cohort, and the absence of alpha or paired-chain data limited detectable features. Specific HLA alleles were associated with some 15,000 TCR beta sequences at a false discovery rate of 0.05 in a later analysis. A further reported finding was that TCR beta sequences accurately predicted the HLA-A and HLA-B alleles for most subjects in the first cohort. The 87-base-pair reads could not distinguish some IMGT-functional V segments, including TRBV6-2 and TRBV6-3, so those segments were excluded. In an earlier analysis of approximately 600 of the donors, most TCR beta V segments were observed in productive rearrangements about 90% or about 30% of the time, broadly matching IMGT annotations. Three of the identified cytomegalovirus-associated TCR beta chains were confirmed in vitro to be specific for cytomegalovirus antigens. The presence/absence analyses assumed that sequencing depth was roughly uniform across donors, and that assumption may not be true. A later genetic analysis reported fewer N-insertions in productive TCRs among donors in an Asian-associated ancestry cluster than the approximately 670-donor mean. Immune exposure information for the cohort was limited to CMV serostatus. While some public TCRs were present in many individuals, most TCR sequences turned up only very rarely across donors. Around 16 rarely observed V segments, including chromosome 9 orphons, were excluded from the earlier analysis of approximately 600 of the donors because counts were too low. The sequencing pipeline was judged likely to have produced a cluster of highly shared sequence variants as a technical artifact. In a later analysis, several top co-occurrence clusters were reported to appear linked to parvovirus B19, influenza, CMV and Epstein-Barr virus. A later analysis found that HLA-associated TCR beta chains were more clonally expanded and had lower generation probabilities than equally common non-associated chains. According to a later analysis, TCR association rates differed among HLA loci, with DRB1 alleles showing the most associated TCRs and HLA-C alleles showing the fewest.

Looking up the germline V gene (reference sequence) yields CDR1 SGHNT and CDR2 YYREEE. From the cysteine up to the phenylalanine, the CDR3 has a length of 14 residues. Of all the DNA, just the CDR3 is kept, 42 bases in frame from base 1. Here V drops 4 bases and J drops 6 bases, and the junction holds 4 bases not matched to any gene. Library creation used the immunoSEQ multiplex PCR assay. For the multiplex PCR, a mixture combining 60 forward primers for TCR Vbeta segments and 13 reverse primers for TCR Jbeta segments was used. The CDR3 region of rearranged TCR beta genes was amplified from genomic DNA by a multiplex PCR assay. Amplified TCR beta libraries were sequenced as 87-base-pair reads on the Illumina HiSeq System. The study's own analysis went as follows. In a later analysis, tens of millions of unique TCR beta chains were counted across the 650 to 700 repertoires, and approximately 11 million of these chains were shared by at least two donors. Raw reads were error-corrected and collapsed into unique sequences by a nearest-neighbor algorithm in which closely related sequences were merged to remove PCR and sequencing errors. CDR3 sequences were aligned to IMGT reference sequences to assign V, D and J gene segments. For a sequence to be retained, at least a six-nucleotide match to both a V gene segment and a J gene segment was required. A rearrangement counted as productive if the CDR3 had no stop codons and remained in frame with V and J, and every other rearrangement counted as non-productive. CDR3 was defined by IMGT convention, running from the second conserved V-encoded cysteine to the conserved J-encoded phenylalanine. In an earlier analysis of approximately 590 of the donors, sequences lacking an unambiguous match to a single V gene segment were excluded. An earlier analysis of fewer than 750 of the donors called V segments functional above 56.7% productive rearrangements and segregating when the between-donor standard deviation exceeded 5%. A statistical classification framework was built for diagnosing cytomegalovirus status from the catalog of TCR beta chain sequences. In a later analysis, V and J genes were assigned by comparing TCR nucleotide sequences against IMGT/GENE-DB human TR gene sequences. The TCRdist pipeline was used in a later analysis to assign CDR3 sequences and most-parsimonious VDJ recombination scenarios. In a later analysis, every TCR beta chain was defined by the combination of its CDR3 amino acid sequence and its V-gene family, and reads without a unique V-gene family were dropped. As a way to deal with suspected cross-contamination and a sequencing artifact, a later analysis dropped approximately 590 nucleotide sequences that were highly shared and had low generation probability. For each public chain, a later analysis derived a clonal expansion index from normalized ranks of inferred template counts within each repertoire. In a later analysis, generation probabilities were computed with a VDJ recombination model fitted to out-of-frame rearrangements, and the resulting probabilities were checked against IGoR. In a later analysis, TCR-TCR, TCR-HLA and TCR-CMV co-occurrence was scored with hypergeometric tests, and a repertoire-size bias correction was applied to TCR pairs. A later analysis estimated false discovery rates by permuting HLA or CMV assignments 20 times. A later analysis grouped co-occurring TCRs with DBSCAN, adding TCRdist sequence similarity when clustering within HLA-allele-positive subsets. Co-occurrence clustering excluded repertoires with fewer than 30,000 or more than 120,000 public chains, plus five with anomalous nucleotide sharing. Imported from immuneACCESS, the table was reduced by TCRdb to in-frame sequences with V and J called. These copies leave out some clones; in studies compared against another copy, an unresolved V gene accounts for under half, and the cause of the remainder is not known. The DNA was the basis for D and trimming; V, J and clone size are from that table. In this sample the table shows 160,000 or so clones, roughly three quarters of which occur a single time. The leading ten clones occupy 4% to 5% of the sample.

Of note for this clone: It has no known antigen specificity. The record has no base qualities; no much larger clone is one base away.

The cohort comprised some 730 healthy bone marrow donors. At the time of sampling, all cohort members were nominally healthy, though unrecorded immune exposures were likely present. The donor was CMV seropositive and belonged to the group of 250 to 300 seropositive cohort members. Every donor gave a peripheral blood sample, and the peripheral blood mononuclear cells from that sample were used for TCR beta sequencing. Genomic DNA extraction from the blood cell samples was performed with the Qiagen DNeasy Blood Extraction Kit. Sequencing used PBMCs. This sequence uses TRBV5-4 and TRBJ1-5; 10 bases in the junction line up with TRBD1. The receptor was isolated from a young man in good health and CMV-seropositive. The CDR3 sequence is CASSLDRGRQPQHF. The nucleotide sequence reads TGTGCCAGCAGCCTTGACAGGGGGCGTCAGCCCCAGCATTTT. Reference TRBV5-4 and TRBJ1-5 proteins supply the regions before and after the CDR3; the full variable domain is: ETGVTQSPTHLIKTRGQQVTLRCSSQSGHNTVSWYQQALGQGPQFIFQYYREEENGRGNFPPRFSGLQFPNYSSELNVNALELDDSALYLCASSLDRGRQPQHFGDGTRLSIL.